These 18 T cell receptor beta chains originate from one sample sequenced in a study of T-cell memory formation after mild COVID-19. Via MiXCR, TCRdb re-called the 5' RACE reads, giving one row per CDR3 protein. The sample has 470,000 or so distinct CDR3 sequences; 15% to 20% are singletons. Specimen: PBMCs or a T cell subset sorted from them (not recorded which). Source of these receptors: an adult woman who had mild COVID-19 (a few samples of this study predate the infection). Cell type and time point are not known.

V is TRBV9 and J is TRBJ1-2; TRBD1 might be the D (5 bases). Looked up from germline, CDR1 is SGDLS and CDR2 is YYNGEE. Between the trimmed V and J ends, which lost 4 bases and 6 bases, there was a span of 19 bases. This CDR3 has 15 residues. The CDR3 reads CASSPDATVLDGYTF. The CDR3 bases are TGTGCCAGCAGCCCCGACGCGACAGTCCTTGATGGCTACACCTTC.

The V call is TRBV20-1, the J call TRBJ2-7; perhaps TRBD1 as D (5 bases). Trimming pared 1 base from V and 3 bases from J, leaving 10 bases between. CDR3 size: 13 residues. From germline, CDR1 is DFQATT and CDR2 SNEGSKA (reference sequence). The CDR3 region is CSARVKGHYEQYF. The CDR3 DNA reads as TGCAGTGCTAGAGTAAAAGGACACTACGAGCAGTACTTC.

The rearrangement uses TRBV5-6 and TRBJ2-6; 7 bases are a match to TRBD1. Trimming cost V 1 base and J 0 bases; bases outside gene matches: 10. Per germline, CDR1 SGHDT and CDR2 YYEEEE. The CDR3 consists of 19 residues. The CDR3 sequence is CASSLSRDSFYSGANVLTF. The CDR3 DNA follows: TGTGCCAGCAGCTTGTCCAGGGACAGTTTTTACTCTGGGGCCAACGTCCTGACTTTC.

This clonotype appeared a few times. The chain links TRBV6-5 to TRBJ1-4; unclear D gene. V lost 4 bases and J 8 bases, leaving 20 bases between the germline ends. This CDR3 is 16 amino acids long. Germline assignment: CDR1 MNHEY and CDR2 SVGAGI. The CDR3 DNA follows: TGTGCCAGCAGTTCGACTCACAATGCGGCAAACGAAAAACTGTTTTTT. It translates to CASSSTHNAANEKLFF.

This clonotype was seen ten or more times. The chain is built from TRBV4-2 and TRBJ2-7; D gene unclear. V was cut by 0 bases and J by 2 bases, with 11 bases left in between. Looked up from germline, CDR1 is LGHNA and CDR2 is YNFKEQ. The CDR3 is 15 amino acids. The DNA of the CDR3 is TGTGCCAGCAGCCAAGAGGGCACTATACCCTACGAGCAGTACTTC. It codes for CASSQEGTIPYEQYF.

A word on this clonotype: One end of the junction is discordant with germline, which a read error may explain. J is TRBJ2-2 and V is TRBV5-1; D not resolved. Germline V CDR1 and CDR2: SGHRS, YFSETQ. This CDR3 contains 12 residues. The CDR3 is CASSANAGELFF. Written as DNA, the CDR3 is TGCGCCAGCAGCGCGAACGCCGGGGAGCTGTTTTTT.

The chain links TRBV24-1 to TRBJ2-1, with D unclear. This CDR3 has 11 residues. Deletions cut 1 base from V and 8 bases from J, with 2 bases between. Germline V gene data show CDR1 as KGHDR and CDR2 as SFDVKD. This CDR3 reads CATSDFDEQFF. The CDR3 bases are TGTGCCACCAGTGATTTTGATGAGCAGTTCTTC.

CDR3 DNA sequence: TGTGCCAGCTCACCCCAAGGTAATGTTCTCTACGAGCAGTACTTC. Translating gives CASSPQGNVLYEQYF. The chain links TRBV18 to TRBJ2-7; D gene ambiguous. V lost 3 bases and J lost 3, with 15 bases in between. The germline gives CDR1 KGHSH, CDR2 LQKENI. CDR3 size: 15 residues.

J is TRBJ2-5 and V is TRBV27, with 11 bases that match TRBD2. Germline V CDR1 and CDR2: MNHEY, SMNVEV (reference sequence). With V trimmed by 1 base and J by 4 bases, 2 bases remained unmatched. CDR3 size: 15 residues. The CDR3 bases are TGTGCCAGCAGTTTATTTGGGACTAGCGGAGAGACCCAGTACTTC. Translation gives CASSLFGTSGETQYF.

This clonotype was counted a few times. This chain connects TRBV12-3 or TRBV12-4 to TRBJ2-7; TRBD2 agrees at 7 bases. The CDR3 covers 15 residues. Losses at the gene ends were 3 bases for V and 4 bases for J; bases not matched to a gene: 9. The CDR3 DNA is TGTGCCAGCAGTTTGGTACAGACTAGCTCGTACGAGCAGTACTTC. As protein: CASSLVQTSSYEQYF.

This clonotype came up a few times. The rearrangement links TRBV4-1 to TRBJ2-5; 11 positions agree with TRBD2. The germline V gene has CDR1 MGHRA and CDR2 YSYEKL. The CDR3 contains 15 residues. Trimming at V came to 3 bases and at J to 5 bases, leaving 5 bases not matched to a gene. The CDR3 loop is CASSHLAGGVETQYF. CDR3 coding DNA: TGCGCCAGCAGCCACCTAGCGGGGGGCGTCGAGACCCAGTACTTC.

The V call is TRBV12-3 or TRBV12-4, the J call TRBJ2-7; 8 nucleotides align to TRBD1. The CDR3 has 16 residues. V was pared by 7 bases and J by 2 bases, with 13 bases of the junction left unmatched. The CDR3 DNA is TGTGCCAGCACCAGAATCGGACAGGGAAGACCCTACGAGCAGTACTTC. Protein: CASTRIGQGRPYEQYF.

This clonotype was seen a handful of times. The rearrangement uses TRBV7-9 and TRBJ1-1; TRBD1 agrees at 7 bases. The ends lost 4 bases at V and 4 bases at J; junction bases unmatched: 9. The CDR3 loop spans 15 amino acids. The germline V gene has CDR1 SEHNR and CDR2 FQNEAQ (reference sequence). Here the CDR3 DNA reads TGTGCCAGCAGCTACAACGACAGGGCGGTCACTGAAGCTTTCTTT. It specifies CASSYNDRAVTEAFF.

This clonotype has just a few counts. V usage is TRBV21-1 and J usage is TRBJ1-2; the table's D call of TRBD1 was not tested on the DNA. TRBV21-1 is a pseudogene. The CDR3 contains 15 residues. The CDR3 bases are TGTGCCAGCAGCAACCGGGACAGGCCCCCCTATGGCTACACCTTC. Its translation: CASSNRDRPPYGYTF.

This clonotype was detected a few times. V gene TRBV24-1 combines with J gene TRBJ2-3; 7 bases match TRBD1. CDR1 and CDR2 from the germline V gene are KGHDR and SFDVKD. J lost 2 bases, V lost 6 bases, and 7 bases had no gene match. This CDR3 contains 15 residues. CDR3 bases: TGTGCCACCAGTCTCGGACAGGCCCTCACAGATACGCAGTATTTT. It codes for CATSLGQALTDTQYF.

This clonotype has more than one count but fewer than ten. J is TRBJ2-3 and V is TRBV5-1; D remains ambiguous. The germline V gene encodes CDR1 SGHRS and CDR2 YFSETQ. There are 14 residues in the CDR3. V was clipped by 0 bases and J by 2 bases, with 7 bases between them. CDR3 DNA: TGCGCCAGCAGCTTGGTCCAGGTCACAGATACGCAGTATTTT. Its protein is CASSLVQVTDTQYF.

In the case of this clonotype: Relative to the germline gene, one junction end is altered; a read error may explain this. CDR3 sequence reads: CSDEKGGVEQYF. The CDR3 DNA follows: TGCAGCGATGAAAAAGGGGGCGTCGAGCAGTACTTC. The V gene is TRBV29-1, the J gene TRBJ2-7, with 7 bases aligning to TRBD1. Germline values: CDR1 SQVTM, CDR2 ANQGSEA. The CDR3 covers 12 residues.

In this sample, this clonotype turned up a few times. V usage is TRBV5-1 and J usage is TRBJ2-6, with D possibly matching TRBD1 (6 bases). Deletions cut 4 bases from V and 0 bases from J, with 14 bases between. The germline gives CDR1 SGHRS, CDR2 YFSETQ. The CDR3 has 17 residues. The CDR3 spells CASSRSGQNSGANVLTF. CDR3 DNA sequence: TGCGCCAGCAGCCGATCGGGACAAAACTCTGGGGCCAACGTCCTGACTTTC.